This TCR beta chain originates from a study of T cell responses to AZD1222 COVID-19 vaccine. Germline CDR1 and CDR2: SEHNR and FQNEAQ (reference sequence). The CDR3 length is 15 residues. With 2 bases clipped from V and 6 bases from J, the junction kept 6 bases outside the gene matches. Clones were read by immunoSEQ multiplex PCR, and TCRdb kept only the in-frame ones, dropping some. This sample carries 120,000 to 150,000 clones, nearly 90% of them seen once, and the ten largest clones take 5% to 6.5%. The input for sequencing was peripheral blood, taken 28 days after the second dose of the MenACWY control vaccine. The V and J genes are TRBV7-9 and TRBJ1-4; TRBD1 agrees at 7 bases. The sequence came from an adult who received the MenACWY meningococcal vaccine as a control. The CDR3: CASSLFGGGDEKLFF. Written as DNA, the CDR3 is TGTGCCAGCAGCTTATTTGGAGGGGGCGATGAAAAACTGTTTTTT.